This TCR beta chain originates from a study of blood T cell repertoires in COVID-19. Per the germline V gene, CDR1 is SNHLY and CDR2 is FYNNEI. V was clipped by 7 bases and J by 6 bases, with 11 bases between them. The CDR3 loop spans 12 amino acids. Donors of Cohort 3 who recovered were those that had two negative PCRs, clearance, or symptom resolution. Authors' analysis steps: Nucleated cell number was recorded as an estimate derived from reference gene primer amplification. Measured with immunoSEQ multiplex PCR; TCRdb has only the in-frame clones, and not every one. V and J calls and clone size are given by that table; D and trimming were obtained from the DNA. The sample has around 330,000 clones, roughly nine tenths seen once; the top ten hold 2.6%.

The sample consisted of PBMCs or T cells enriched from blood (not recorded which). The rearrangement links TRBV2 to TRBJ2-3; TRBD1 is a possible D gene (5 bases). This clonotype was obtained from a man aged 55 to 70 who had recovered from COVID-19. Here the CDR3 DNA reads TGTGCCAGCAAGCAGGGCCCGGATACGCAGTATTTT. This encodes CASKQGPDTQYF.